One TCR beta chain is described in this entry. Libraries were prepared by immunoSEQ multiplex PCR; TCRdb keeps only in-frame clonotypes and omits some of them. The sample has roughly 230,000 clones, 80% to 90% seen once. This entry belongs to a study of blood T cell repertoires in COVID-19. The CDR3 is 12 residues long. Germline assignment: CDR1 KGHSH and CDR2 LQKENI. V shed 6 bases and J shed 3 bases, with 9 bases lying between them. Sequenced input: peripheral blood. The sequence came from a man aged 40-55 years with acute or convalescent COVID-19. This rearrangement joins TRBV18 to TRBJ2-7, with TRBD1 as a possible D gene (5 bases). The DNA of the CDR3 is TGTGCCAGCTCGCACGACAGCTACGAGCAGTACTTC. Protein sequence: CASSHDSYEQYF.